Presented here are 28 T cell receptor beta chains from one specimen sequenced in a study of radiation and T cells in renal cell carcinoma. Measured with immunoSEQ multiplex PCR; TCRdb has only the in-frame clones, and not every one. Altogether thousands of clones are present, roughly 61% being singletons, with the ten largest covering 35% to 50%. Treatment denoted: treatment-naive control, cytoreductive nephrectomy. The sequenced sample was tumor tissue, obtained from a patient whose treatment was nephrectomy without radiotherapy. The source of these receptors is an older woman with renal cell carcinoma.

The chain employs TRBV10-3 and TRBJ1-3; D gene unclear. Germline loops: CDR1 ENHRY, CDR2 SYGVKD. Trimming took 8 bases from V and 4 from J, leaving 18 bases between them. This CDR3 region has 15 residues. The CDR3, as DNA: TGTGCCATCCAGATCCGGTCGGGTTTCGGAAACACCATATATTTT. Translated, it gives CAIQIRSGFGNTIYF.

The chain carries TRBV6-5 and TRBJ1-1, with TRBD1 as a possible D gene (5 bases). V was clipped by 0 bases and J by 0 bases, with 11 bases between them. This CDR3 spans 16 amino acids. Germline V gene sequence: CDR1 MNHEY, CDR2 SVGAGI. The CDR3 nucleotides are TGTGCCAGCAGTTACTCGAGGTGGGACTTGAACACTGAAGCTTTCTTT. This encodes CASSYSRWDLNTEAFF.

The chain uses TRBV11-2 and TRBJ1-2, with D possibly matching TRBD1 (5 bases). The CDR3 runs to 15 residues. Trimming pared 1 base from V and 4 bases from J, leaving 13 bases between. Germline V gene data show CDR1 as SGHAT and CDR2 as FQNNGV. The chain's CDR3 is CASSLVGAGSYGYTF. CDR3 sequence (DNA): TGTGCCAGCAGCTTAGTTGGGGCGGGGAGCTATGGCTACACCTTC.

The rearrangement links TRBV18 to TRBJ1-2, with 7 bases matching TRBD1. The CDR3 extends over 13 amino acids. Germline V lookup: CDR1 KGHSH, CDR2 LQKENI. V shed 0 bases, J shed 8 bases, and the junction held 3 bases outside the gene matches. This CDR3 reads CASSPPSGGGYTF. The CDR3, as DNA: TGTGCCAGCTCACCACCTTCAGGGGGAGGCTACACCTTC.

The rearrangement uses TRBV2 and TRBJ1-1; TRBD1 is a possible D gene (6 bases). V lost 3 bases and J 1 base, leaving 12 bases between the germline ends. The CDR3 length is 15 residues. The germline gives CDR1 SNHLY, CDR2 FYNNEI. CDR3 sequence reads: CASSDRRQENTEAFF. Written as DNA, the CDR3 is TGTGCCAGCAGTGACAGGAGACAGGAGAACACTGAAGCTTTCTTT.

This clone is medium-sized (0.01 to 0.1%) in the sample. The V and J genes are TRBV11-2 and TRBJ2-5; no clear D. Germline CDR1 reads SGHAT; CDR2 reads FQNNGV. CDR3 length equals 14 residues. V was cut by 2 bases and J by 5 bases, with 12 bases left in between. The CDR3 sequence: CASSLKRTLETQYF. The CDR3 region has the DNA TGTGCCAGCAGCTTAAAAAGAACGCTGGAGACCCAGTACTTC.

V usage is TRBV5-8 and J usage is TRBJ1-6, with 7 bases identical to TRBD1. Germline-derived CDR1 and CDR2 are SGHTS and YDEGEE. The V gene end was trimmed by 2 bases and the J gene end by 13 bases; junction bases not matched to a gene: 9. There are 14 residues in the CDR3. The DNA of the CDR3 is TGTGCCAGCAGCTTTCGACAGGGCCTCAACCCCCTCCACTTT. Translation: CASSFRQGLNPLHF.

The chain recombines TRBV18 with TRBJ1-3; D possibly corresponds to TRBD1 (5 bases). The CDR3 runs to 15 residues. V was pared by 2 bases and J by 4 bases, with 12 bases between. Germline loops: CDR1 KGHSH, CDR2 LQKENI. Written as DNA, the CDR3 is TGTGCCAGCTCACCAAGGGACCTCAGGGGAAACACCATATATTTT. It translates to CASSPRDLRGNTIYF.

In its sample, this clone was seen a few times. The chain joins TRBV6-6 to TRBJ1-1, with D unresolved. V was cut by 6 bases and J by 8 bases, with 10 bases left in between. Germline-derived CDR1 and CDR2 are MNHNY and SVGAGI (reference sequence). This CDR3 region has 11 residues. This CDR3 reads CASSLEAEAFF. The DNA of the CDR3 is TGTGCCAGCAGCTTAGAAGCCGAAGCTTTCTTT.

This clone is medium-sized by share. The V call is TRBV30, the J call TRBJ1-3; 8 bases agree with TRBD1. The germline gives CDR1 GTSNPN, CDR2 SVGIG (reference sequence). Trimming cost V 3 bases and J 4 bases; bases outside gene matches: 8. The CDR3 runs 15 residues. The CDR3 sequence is CAWRLQGARGNTIYF. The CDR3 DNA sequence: TGTGCCTGGAGACTTCAGGGGGCGAGAGGAAACACCATATATTTT.

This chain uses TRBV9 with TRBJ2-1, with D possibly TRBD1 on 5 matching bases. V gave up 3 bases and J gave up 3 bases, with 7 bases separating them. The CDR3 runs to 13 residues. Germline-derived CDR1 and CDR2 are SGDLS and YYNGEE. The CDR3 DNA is TGTGCCAGCAGCGAGACAGACTACAATGAGCAGTTCTTC. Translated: CASSETDYNEQFF.

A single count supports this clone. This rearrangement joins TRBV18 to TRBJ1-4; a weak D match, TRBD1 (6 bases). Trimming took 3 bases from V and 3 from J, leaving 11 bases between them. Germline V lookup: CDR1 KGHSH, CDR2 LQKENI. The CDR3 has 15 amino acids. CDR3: CASSPGTGPNEKLFF. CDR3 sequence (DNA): TGTGCCAGCTCACCCGGCACAGGGCCTAATGAAAAACTGTTTTTT.

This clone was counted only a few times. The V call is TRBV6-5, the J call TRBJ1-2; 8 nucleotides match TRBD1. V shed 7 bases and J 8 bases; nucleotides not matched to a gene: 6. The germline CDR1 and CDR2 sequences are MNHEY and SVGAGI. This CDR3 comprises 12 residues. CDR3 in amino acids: CASITGTGGYTF. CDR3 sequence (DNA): TGTGCCAGCATTACCGGGACAGGCGGCTACACCTTC.

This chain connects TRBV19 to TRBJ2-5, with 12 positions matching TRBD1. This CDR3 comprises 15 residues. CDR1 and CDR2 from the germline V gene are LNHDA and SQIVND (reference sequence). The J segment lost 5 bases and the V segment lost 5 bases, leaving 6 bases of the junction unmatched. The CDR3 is CASSSGTGGSETQYF. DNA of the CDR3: TGTGCCAGTAGTTCCGGGACAGGGGGCTCGGAGACCCAGTACTTC.

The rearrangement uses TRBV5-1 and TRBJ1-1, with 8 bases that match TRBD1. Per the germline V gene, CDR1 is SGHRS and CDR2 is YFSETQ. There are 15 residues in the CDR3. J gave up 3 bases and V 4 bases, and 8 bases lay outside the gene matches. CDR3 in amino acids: CASSPRTGGDTEAFF. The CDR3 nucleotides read TGCGCCAGCAGCCCCCGAACAGGGGGGGACACTGAAGCTTTCTTT.

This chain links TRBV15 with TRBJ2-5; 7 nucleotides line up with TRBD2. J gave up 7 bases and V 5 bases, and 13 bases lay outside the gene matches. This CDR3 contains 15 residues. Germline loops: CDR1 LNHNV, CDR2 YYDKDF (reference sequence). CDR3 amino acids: CATSRPDGGRATQYF. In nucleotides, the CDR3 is TGTGCCACCAGCCGACCGGACGGGGGGAGGGCGACCCAGTACTTC.

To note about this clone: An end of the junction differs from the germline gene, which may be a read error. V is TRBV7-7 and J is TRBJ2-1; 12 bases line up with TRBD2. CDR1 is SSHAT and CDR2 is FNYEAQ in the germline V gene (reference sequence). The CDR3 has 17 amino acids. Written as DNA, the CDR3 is TGTGCTAGCAGCTCTCTAGCGGGGGGGCTACCCCCCAATGAGCAGTTCTTC. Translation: CASSSLAGGLPPNEQFF.

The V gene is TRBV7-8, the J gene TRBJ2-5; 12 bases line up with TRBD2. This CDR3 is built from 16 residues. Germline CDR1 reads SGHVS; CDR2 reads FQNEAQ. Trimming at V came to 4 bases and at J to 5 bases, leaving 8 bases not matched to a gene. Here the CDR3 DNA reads TGTGCCAGCAGCTCCCTAGCGGGGGGGCGGGTTGAGACCCAGTACTTC. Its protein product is CASSSLAGGRVETQYF.

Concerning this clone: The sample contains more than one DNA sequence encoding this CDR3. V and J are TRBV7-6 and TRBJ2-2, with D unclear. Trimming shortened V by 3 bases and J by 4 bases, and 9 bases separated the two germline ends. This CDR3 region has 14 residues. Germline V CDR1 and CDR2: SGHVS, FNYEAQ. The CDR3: CASSLQDLTGELFF. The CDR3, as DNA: TGTGCCAGCAGCTTGCAGGACCTCACCGGGGAGCTGTTTTTT.

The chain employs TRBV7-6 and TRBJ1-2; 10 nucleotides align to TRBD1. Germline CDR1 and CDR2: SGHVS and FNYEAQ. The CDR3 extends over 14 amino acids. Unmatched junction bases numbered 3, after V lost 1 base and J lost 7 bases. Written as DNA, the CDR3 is TGTGCCAGCAGCTTAGGGACAGGGGGAGTTGGCTACACCTTC. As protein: CASSLGTGGVGYTF.

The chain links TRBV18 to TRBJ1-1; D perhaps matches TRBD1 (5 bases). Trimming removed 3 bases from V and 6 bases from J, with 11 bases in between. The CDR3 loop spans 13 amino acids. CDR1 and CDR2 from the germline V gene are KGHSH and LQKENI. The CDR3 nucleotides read TGTGCCAGCTCACCTCAGGGTTCCTCTGAAGCTTTCTTT. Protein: CASSPQGSSEAFF. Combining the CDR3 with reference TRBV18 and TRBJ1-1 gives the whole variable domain NAGVMQNPRHLVRRRGQEARLRCSPMKGHSHVYWYRQLPEEGLKFMVYLQKENIIDESGMPKERFSAEFPKEGPSILRIQQVVRGDSAAYFCASSPQGSSEAFFGQGTRLTVV.

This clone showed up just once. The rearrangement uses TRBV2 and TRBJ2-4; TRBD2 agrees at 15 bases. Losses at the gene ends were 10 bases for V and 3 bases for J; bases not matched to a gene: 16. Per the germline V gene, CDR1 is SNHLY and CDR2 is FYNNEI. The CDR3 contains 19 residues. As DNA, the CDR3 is TGTGCCACTTCCGGGACTGGACTAGCGGGGGGGCCAGACAAAAACATTCAGTACTTC. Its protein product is CATSGTGLAGGPDKNIQYF.

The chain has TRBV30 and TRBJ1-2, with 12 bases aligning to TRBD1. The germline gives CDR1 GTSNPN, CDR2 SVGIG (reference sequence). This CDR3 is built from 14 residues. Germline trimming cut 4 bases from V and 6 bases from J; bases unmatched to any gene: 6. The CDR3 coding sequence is TGTGCCTGGAATCGGGGGACAGGGGGCAATGGCTACACCTTC. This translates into CAWNRGTGGNGYTF.

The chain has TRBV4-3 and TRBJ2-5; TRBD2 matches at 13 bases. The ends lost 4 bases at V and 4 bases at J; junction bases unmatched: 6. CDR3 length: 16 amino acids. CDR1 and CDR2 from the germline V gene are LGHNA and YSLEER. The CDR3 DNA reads TGCGCCAGCAGCCCACGACTAGCGGGGGGCCCAGAGACCCAGTACTTC. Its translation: CASSPRLAGGPETQYF.

CDR3 sequence reads: CASSTVSQNEQFF. The CDR3 DNA sequence: TGTGCCAGTAGTACCGTCAGTCAGAATGAGCAGTTCTTC. This chain links TRBV19 with TRBJ2-1, with D uncertain. This CDR3 region has 13 residues. Trimming removed 4 bases at V and 7 bases at J, with 11 bases between. Germline assignment: CDR1 LNHDA and CDR2 SQIVND (reference sequence).

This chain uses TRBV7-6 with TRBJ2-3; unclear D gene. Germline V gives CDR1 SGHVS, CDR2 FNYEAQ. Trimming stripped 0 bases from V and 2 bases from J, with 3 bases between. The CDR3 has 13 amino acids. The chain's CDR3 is CASSLAPTDTQYF. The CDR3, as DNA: TGTGCCAGCAGCTTAGCCCCCACAGATACGCAGTATTTT.

CDR3 nucleotides: TGTGCCAGCAGCTTAGAGGTTGTCGAAGCTTTCTTT. Residues: CASSLEVVEAFF. The chain couples TRBV7-9 to TRBJ1-1; D uncertain. The germline V gene has CDR1 SEHNR and CDR2 FQNEAQ (reference sequence). V lost 1 base and J 8 bases, leaving 8 bases between the germline ends. The CDR3 sequence is 12 residues long.

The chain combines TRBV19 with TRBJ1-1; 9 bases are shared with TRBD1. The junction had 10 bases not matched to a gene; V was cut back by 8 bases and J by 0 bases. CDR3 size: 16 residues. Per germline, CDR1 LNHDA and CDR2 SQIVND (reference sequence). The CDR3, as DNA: TGTGCCAGTCACGCACGGACAGGGGCGATGAACACTGAAGCTTTCTTT. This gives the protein CASHARTGAMNTEAFF.